The text below deals with one T cell receptor beta chain. The data were obtained in a study of blood T cell repertoires in COVID-19. The overall study: Sources were T cells, B-cell-depleted T cells, or PBMCs; the material itself was cDNA or gDNA.

Per germline, CDR1 SGHAT and CDR2 FQNNGV. Trimming stripped 0 bases from V and 3 bases from J, with 9 bases between. CDR3 size: 15 residues. In the authors' methods: Amplification of reference gene primers was used by the study to estimate nucleated cell counts. Measured with immunoSEQ multiplex PCR; TCRdb has only the in-frame clones, and not every one. V, J and clone size reflect that table, while D and trimming were determined from the DNA. This sample yields around 250,000 clones, of which about nine tenths are seen a single time; 6.2% belongs to the top ten. The clonotype comes from a man aged 60 to 69 with acute or convalescent COVID-19. The chain links TRBV11-2 to TRBJ1-5; unclear D gene. The sequenced sample was peripheral blood. CDR3 region: CASSLDRSSNQPQHF. In DNA form, the CDR3 reads TGTGCCAGCAGCTTAGACCGGTCCTCCAATCAGCCCCAGCATTTT. Filled out from reference TRBV11-2 and TRBJ1-5, the complete variable domain reads EAGVAQSPRYKIIEKRQSVAFWCNPISGHATLYWYQQILGQGPKLLIQFQNNGVVDDSQLPKDRFSAERLKGVDSTLKIQPAKLEDSAVYLCASSLDRSSNQPQHFGDGTRLSIL.